Reported below is one TCR beta chain. Its target is not known. Germline V gives CDR1 SGHTS, CDR2 YDEGEE. V shed 4 bases, J shed 0 bases, and the junction held 6 bases outside the gene matches. The CDR3 loop spans 16 amino acids. In the PCR, 60 Vbeta and 13 Jbeta primers were used. Profiling relied on immunoSEQ multiplex PCR, and the TCRdb table lists in-frame clones only, not all of them. This table has about 52,000 clones, around 52% appearing once. Nobody wrote down the CMV serostatus of this donor. This record belongs to a study of cytomegalovirus exposure and HLA in healthy donors. Study context: The study's early data release held 80 million to 95 million unique TCRs from HLA-typed donors. Study results and caveats: According to an earlier analysis, most TCR beta V segments yielded productive rearrangements about 90% or about 30% of the time.

This TCR derives from a human donor in good health. The rearrangement links TRBV5-8 to TRBJ1-4; 7 bases line up with TRBD1. The sequencing input was PBMCs. The CDR3 is CASSKGQSATNEKLFF. The DNA of the CDR3 is TGTGCCAGCAGCAAGGGACAGTCTGCAACTAATGAAAAACTGTTTTTT.